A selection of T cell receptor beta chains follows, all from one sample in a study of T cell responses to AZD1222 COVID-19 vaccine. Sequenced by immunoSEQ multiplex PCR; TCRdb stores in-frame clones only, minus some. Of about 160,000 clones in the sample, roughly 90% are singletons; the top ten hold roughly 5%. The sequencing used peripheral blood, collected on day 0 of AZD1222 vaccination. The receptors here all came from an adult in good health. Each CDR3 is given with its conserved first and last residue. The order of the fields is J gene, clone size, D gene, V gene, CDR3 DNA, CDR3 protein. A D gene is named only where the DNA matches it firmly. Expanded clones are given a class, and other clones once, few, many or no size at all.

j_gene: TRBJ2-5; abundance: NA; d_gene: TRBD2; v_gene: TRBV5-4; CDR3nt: TGTGCCAGCAGCTCCCCGACTAGCGGAATCGCGCATGGGACCCAGTACTTC; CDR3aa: CASSSPTSGIAHGTQYF
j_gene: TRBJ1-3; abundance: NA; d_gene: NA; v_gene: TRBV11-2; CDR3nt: TGTGCCAGCAGCTCCCGCGGGGACTCTGGAAACACCATATATTTT; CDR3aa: CASSSRGDSGNTIYF
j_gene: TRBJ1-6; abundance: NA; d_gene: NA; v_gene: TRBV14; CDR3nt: TGTGCCAGCAGCCAAGGACCAGGGTTGAATTCACCCCTCCACTTT; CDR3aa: CASSQGPGLNSPLHF
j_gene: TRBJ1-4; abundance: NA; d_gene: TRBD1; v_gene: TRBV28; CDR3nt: TGTGCCAGCAGTCGAACGACAGGGAGTGAAAAACTGTTTTTT; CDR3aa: CASSRTTGSEKLFF
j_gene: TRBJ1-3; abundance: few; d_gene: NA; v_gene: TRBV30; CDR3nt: TGTGCCTGGACAGGTCATTCTGGAAACACCATATATTTT; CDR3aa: CAWTGHSGNTIYF
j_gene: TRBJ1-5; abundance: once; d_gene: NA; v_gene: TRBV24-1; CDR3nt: TGTGCCACCAGTGACCCCAGGGACGGGCCGAATCAGCCCCAGCATTTT; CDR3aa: CATSDPRDGPNQPQHF
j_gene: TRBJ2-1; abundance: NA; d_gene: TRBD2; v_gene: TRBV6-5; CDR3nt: TGTGCCAGCAGAACCAGCGGGGGGGCTAGTAATGAGCAGTTCTTC; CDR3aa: CASRTSGGASNEQFF
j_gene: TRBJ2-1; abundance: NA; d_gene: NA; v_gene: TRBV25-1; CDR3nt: TGTGCCAGCAGTCGGGGAGGTAGCTCCTACAATGAGCAGTTCTTC; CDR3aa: CASSRGGSSYNEQFF
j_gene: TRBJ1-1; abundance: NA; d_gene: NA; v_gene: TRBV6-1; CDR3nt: TGTGCCAGCAGTGAGGGGCCGGCCTGGGGAACTGAAGCTTTCTTT; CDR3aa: CASSEGPAWGTEAFF
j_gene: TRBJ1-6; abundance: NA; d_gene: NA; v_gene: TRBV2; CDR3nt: TGTGCCAGCACCGGAGGGGGACTAAATAATTCACCCCTCCACTTT; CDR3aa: CASTGGGLNNSPLHF
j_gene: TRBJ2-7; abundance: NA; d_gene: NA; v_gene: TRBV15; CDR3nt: TGTGCCACCAGCAGAGACCGGGGGATCTCCTACGAGCAGTACTTC; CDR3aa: CATSRDRGISYEQYF
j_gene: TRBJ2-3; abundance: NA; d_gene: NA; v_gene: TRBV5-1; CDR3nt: TGCGCCAGCAGCTGGCAGGCCGTTGAAGATACGCAGTATTTT; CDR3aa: CASSWQAVEDTQYF
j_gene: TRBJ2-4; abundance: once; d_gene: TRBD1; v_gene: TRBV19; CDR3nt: TGTGCCAGTAGTATCCGACCGACAGGGGGTACCTTTAACCAAAACATTCAGTACTTC; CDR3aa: CASSIRPTGGTFNQNIQYF
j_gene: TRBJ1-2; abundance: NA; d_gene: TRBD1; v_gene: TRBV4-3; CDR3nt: TGCGCCAGCAGCCAAGCCCAGGGGGGAGGCTACACCTTC; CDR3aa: CASSQAQGGGYTF
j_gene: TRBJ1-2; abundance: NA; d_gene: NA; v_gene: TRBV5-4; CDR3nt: TGTGCCAGCAGCTTGGCGGGACAATCGGCTGGCTACACCTTC; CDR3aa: CASSLAGQSAGYTF
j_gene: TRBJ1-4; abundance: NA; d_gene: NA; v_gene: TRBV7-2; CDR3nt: TGTGCCAGCAGCTTAGGGCTTACAACTAATGAAAAACTGTTTTTT; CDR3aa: CASSLGLTTNEKLFF
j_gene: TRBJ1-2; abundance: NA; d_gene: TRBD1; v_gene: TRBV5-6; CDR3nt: TGTGCCAGCAGCTTGGTGGACAGGGAGGCCTATGGCTACACCTTC; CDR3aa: CASSLVDREAYGYTF
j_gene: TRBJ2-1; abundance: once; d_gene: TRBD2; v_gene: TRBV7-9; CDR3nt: TGTGCCGGGTGTGAGGGAGGGCCTAGCAATGAGCAGTTCTTC; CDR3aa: CAGCEGGPSNEQFF
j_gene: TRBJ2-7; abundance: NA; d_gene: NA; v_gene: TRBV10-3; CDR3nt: TGTGCCTCCAGGGGTGCCTACGAGCAGTACTTC; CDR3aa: CASRGAYEQYF
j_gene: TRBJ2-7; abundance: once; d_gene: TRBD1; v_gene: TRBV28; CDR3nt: TGTGCCAGCCAGCAATCGAGGACAGGGTACTACGAGCAGTACTTC; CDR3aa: CASQQSRTGYYEQYF
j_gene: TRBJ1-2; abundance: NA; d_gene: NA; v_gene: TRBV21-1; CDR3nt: TGTGCCAGCAGCAACGCCGGGACAGGGGACTATGGCTACACCTTC; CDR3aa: CASSNAGTGDYGYTF
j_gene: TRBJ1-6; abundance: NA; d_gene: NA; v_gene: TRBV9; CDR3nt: TGTGCCAGCAGCTTACAGGACAGTCAGAATTCACCCCTCCACTTT; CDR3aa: CASSLQDSQNSPLHF
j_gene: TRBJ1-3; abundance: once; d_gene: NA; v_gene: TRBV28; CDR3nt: TGTGCCAGCAGTGCGGGGGGACTTTTGAGCTCTGGAAACACCATATATTTT; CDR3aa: CASSAGGLLSSGNTIYF
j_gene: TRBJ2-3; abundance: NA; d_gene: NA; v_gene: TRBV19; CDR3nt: TGTGCCAGTAGTATAGGCAGGGGGGAAGGCACAGATACGCAGTATTTT; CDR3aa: CASSIGRGEGTDTQYF
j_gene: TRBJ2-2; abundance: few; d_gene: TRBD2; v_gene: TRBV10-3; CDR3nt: TGTGCCATAAGGACTAGCGGGAGGTCGGGGAACACCGGGGAGCTGTTTTTT; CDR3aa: CAIRTSGRSGNTGELFF
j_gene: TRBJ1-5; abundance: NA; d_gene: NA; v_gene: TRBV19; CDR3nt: TGTGCCAGTAGTATCGACGACAGAGTAGAAAGGCGCAATCAGCCCCAGCATTTT; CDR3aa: CASSIDDRVERRNQPQHF